The rows below give T cell receptor beta chains drawn from one sample of a study of breast tumors, draining lymph nodes, adjacent tissues. TCRdb re-analysed the multiplex PCR reads in MiXCR, keeping a single row per CDR3 protein. The table has approximately 250,000 distinct CDR3 sequences, 34% seen once. Sequencing used axillary lymph node tissue. The receptor source for this set is a female donor with breast cancer. Some clones in this sample may be carry-over from other donors' samples. Both conserved end residues are part of each CDR3. D genes are given only for firm matches. For some rows the clone size is stated as once, few or many, or as a class when expanded; others skip it.

j_gene	d_gene	v_gene	abundance	CDR3aa
TRBJ1-4	.	TRBV25-1	.	CASSAWDVEKLFF
TRBJ2-3	.	TRBV20-1	many	CSASVVSTDTQYF
TRBJ2-7	TRBD2	TRBV10-3	many	CAISERLAGGYEQYF
TRBJ2-1	TRBD1	TRBV29-1	once	CSSDLGQGRSYNEQFF
TRBJ2-1	.	TRBV20-1	many	CSVPLAFVSYNEQFF
.	TRBD2	TRBV11-2	.	CASSLGAGAPGRETQYF
TRBJ1-4	TRBD1	TRBV9	.	CASSVAGRGYEKLFF
TRBJ2-6	TRBD1	TRBV18	many	CASSPRQGTGANVLTF
TRBJ2-5	.	TRBV24-1	.	CATSDWGTRYQETQYF
TRBJ2-7	TRBD1	TRBV7-2	many	CASSFRQGLMWDYEQYF
TRBJ2-3	.	TRBV29-1	many	CSGLGTTDTQYF
TRBJ2-1	.	TRBV9	many	CASSVMSSSYNEQFF
TRBJ2-7	TRBD2	TRBV20-1	.	CSAGLAGGLAAYEQYF
TRBJ2-7	TRBD1	TRBV27	few	CASSRRQGSLYEQYF
TRBJ1-6	.	TRBV7-2	many	CASSLGVGSPLHF
TRBJ2-3	TRBD2	TRBV2	many	CASSGGAGGTDTQYF
TRBJ2-1	.	TRBV11-2	many	CASSPPRDSSSYNEQFF
TRBJ2-3	TRBD1	TRBV5-1	once	CASSLEGQGAVDTQYF
TRBJ2-1	.	TRBV9	.	CASSTRDVLIDEQFF
TRBJ2-5	.	TRBV7-6	many	CASSNADKETQYF
TRBJ2-2	.	TRBV2	many	CASSETQAVTGELFF
TRBJ2-1	.	TRBV7-9	many	CASSLGDSMGQFF
TRBJ2-7	TRBD2	TRBV2	many	CASKLSSGSNEQYF
TRBJ1-1	.	TRBV7-2	.	CASSLELGVNTEAFF
TRBJ2-1	TRBD1	TRBV12-3/TRBV12-4	many	CASSSWRDRANEQFF
TRBJ2-3	TRBD1	TRBV4-3	.	CASSLGTEVSTDTQYF
TRBJ2-5	TRBD1	TRBV10-3	many	CAIRDPYRGETQYF
TRBJ2-5	TRBD1	TRBV20-1	.	CSAERETGGPGETQYF
TRBJ2-7	.	TRBV11-2	many	CASSLESGPTYEQYF
TRBJ1-6	TRBD1	TRBV18	many	CASSPTTGTGNSPLHF
TRBJ2-4	.	TRBV10-3	.	CAISDGNIQYF
TRBJ1-1	TRBD1	TRBV5-1	few	CASSLGLGQGDTEAFF
TRBJ2-5	.	TRBV5-6	many	CASSLGGRETQYF
TRBJ2-7	.	TRBV7-9	many	CASSPRVREQYF
TRBJ2-1	.	TRBV11-1	once	CASSQGASAGFSYNEQFF